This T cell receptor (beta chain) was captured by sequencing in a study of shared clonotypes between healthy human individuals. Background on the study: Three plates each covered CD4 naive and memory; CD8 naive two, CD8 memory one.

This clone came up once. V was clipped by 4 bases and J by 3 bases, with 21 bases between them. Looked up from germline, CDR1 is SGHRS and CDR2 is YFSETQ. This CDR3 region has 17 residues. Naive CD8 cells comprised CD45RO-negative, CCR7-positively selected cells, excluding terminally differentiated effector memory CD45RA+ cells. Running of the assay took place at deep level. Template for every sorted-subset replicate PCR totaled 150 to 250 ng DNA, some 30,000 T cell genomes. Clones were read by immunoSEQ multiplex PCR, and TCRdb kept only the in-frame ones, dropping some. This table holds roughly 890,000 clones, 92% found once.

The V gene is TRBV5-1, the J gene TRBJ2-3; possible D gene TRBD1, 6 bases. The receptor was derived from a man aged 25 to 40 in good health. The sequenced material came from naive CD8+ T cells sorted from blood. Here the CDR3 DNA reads TGCGCCAGCAGCGAGGTTTTTGGGGACACGGGAACAGATACGCAGTATTTT. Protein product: CASSEVFGDTGTDTQYF.